In its sample, the clone carrying this TCR beta chain was seen once. As yet, its antigen is unknown. This entry comes from a study of shared clonotypes between healthy human individuals. Findings and limits, study-wide: Clonotype sharing across several donors was observed for around 5% of naive CD4 clonotypes.

Clones were sequenced by immunoSEQ multiplex PCR, and TCRdb holds only the in-frame ones, with some missing. The sample holds hundreds of thousands of clones, 96% seen once. The naive CD8 population came from CD45RO-negative cells selected for CCR7, without terminally differentiated effector memory CD45RA+ cells. Sequencing used naive CD8+ T cells sorted from blood. This TCR was sampled from a man aged 25 to 45 in good health.

CDR3 residues: CASSFSMFYEQYF. CDR3 DNA: TGTGCCAGCAGCTTTAGTATGTTCTACGAGCAGTACTTC. The rearrangement joins TRBV7-2 to TRBJ2-7; D uncertain. Germline V gene lookup returns CDR1 SGHTA and CDR2 FQGNSA. The CDR3 runs 13 residues. V was trimmed by 3 bases and J by 3 bases, leaving 9 bases between them.